The rows below give T cell receptor beta chains drawn from one sample of a study of blood T cells in healthy people across ages. TCRdb itself ran the 5' RACE reads through MiXCR, one entry per CDR3 protein. The profile covers roughly 900,000 distinct CDR3 sequences, with roughly 48% appearing a single time and roughly 13% taken by the ten largest. Sequencing input: blood. Receptor source: a man younger than 45 in good health. Each CDR3 is given with its conserved first and last residue. Each record gives: V gene, clone size, D gene, J gene, CDR3 DNA, CDR3 protein. The D gene is left open where the match is weak. Not every row has a clone size; where given, it reads once, few, many or a size class.

TRBV29-1,-,TRBD1,TRBJ1-5,TGCAGCGTCGGGACAGGGTTTAGCAATCAGCCCCAGCATTTT,CSVGTGFSNQPQHF
TRBV6-2/TRBV6-3,few,TRBD1,TRBJ2-1,TGTGCCAGCAGTTCCTCGGACAGGGATGAGCAGTTCTTC,CASSSSDRDEQFF
TRBV9,-,-,TRBJ2-3,TGTGCCAGCAGCGGCCGGGACTCTTCCACAGATACGCAGTATTTT,CASSGRDSSTDTQYF
TRBV12-3/TRBV12-4,-,TRBD2,TRBJ2-7,TGTGCCTCCCCCTTTGGACTAGAAAGGCGCTCCTACGAGCAGTACTTC,CASPFGLERRSYEQYF
TRBV4-1,-,TRBD1,TRBJ1-6,TGCGCCAGCAGCTCTAATCCGGGACAGGGTCCTTATAATTCACCCCTCCACTTT,CASSSNPGQGPYNSPLHF
TRBV5-1,-,-,TRBJ1-4,TGCGCCTGCAGCCCCGACGGTGGGATCGAGGAAAAACTGTTTTTT,CACSPDGGIEEKLFF
TRBV28,few,TRBD1,TRBJ2-3,TGTGCCAGCAGCCTACAGGGGGCGCTTCTTGATACGCAGTATTTT,CASSLQGALLDTQYF
TRBV10-3,once,-,TRBJ2-7,TGTGCCATCAGCGGGGAGCGGGTGTCTTACGAGCAGTACTTC,CAISGERVSYEQYF
TRBV7-2,-,-,TRBJ1-1,TGTGCCAGCAGCTTCAGGGTGGGCGCAAACACTGAAGCTTTCTTT,CASSFRVGANTEAFF
TRBV9,-,-,TRBJ1-2,TGTGCCAGCAGGGAAGAATGGCAGGCTGACTTCACCTTC,CASREEWQADFTF
TRBV28,-,-,TRBJ2-7,TGTGCCAGCAGGGGGACTTTCCCTGAGCAGTACTTC,CASRGTFPEQYF
TRBV4-1,-,TRBD2,TRBJ2-5,TGCGCCAGCAGGCCCCCCTACGGCGGGGGAGAGACCCAGTACTTC,CASRPPYGGGETQYF
TRBV27,-,-,TRBJ2-2,TGTGCCAGTCATGAAGGACGGCGTGTCACCGGGGAGCTGTTTTTT,CASHEGRRVTGELFF
TRBV2,-,TRBD2,TRBJ2-3,TGTGCCAGCAATCAGCGGGGCGTGAGCACAGATACGCAGTATTTT,CASNQRGVSTDTQYF
TRBV3-1,-,-,TRBJ1-2,TGTGCCAGCAGCCAGGCTCCGGGACGGAGTAACTATGGCTACACCTTC,CASSQAPGRSNYGYTF
TRBV4-3,-,TRBD2,TRBJ2-3,TGCGCCAGCAGCCAAGGTGCATGGGACTACACAGACACGCAGTATTTT,CASSQGAWDYTDTQYF
TRBV20-1,-,TRBD2,TRBJ2-1,TGCAGTGCTGAAGATGGTAGCGGGGGGGTCTACAATGAGCAGTTCTTC,CSAEDGSGGVYNEQFF
TRBV29-1,few,-,TRBJ2-1,TGCAGCGTAATAGGGATATTCGGCAGCAATGAGCAGTTCTTC,CSVIGIFGSNEQFF
TRBV6-2/TRBV6-3,-,-,TRBJ1-6,TGTGCCAGAATTTCGTATGATTCACCCCTCCACTTT,CARISYDSPLHF
TRBV2,-,-,TRBJ1-2,TGTGCCAGCAGTGAATCTCTGACAGGACCCTATGGCTACACCTTC,CASSESLTGPYGYTF
TRBV6-1,few,-,TRBJ2-7,TGTGCCAGCAGTGAGACAGACAGCTCCTACGAGCAGTACTTC,CASSETDSSYEQYF
TRBV10-3,-,-,TRBJ2-7,TGTGCCATCACGGACACAACCTACGAGCAGTACTTC,CAITDTTYEQYF
TRBV29-1,few,-,TRBJ2-7,TGCAGCGTTGGTTTGCGGGGTCTCGGCTACGAGCAGTACTTC,CSVGLRGLGYEQYF
TRBV5-1,once,TRBD1,TRBJ1-5,TGCGCCAGCAGCTTACCAGGGGGCCCGGGCACGTATAGCAATCAGCCCCAGCATTTT,CASSLPGGPGTYSNQPQHF
TRBV20-1,-,-,TRBJ2-7,TGCAGTGCTCCGGTTGGGGAGCGACTCTCCTACGAGCAGTACTTC,CSAPVGERLSYEQYF
TRBV4-2,few,-,TRBJ2-7,TGTGCCAGCAGCCAAGACTGGACAGTTCCCTACGAGCAGTACTTC,CASSQDWTVPYEQYF
TRBV30,-,TRBD1,TRBJ1-5,TGTGCCTGGACCCTGGGGCAGGGGGCTCAGCCCCAGCATTTT,CAWTLGQGAQPQHF
TRBV25-1,-,-,TRBJ2-7,TGTGCCAGCAGTGGCCCCAGGTACGAGCAGTACTTC,CASSGPRYEQYF
TRBV10-3,-,TRBD1,TRBJ2-3,TGTGCCATCAGTGATGGACAGGGGGGGCGCACAGATACGCAGTATTTT,CAISDGQGGRTDTQYF
TRBV6-5,once,-,TRBJ2-7,TGTGCCAGCGGCAACGGGGTGACCTACGAGCAGTACTTC,CASGNGVTYEQYF
TRBV7-9,-,-,TRBJ1-3,TGTGCCAGCAGCTCCCTCCTAGGACTACCGGAAAACACCATATATTTT,CASSSLLGLPENTIYF
TRBV28,-,-,TRBJ2-5,TGTGCCAGCAGTTTATTGGGGGGACTCCTACAAGAGACCCAGTACTTC,CASSLLGGLLQETQYF
TRBV12-3/TRBV12-4,-,-,TRBJ1-5,TGTGCCAGCAGCTTCAGATTGAATCAGCCCCAGCATTTT,CASSFRLNQPQHF
TRBV6-5,-,TRBD1,TRBJ2-3,TGTGCCAGCAGTTCTCTTTCTATGCGGACAGGGGGGTCCCCAGATACGCAGTATTTT,CASSSLSMRTGGSPDTQYF
TRBV27,-,-,TRBJ1-4,TGTGCCAGCAGTCCCCACCCAACTAATGAAAAACTGTTTTTT,CASSPHPTNEKLFF
TRBV4-1,-,-,TRBJ2-1,TGCGCCAGCAGCCAAGAACGATCACGAGAGCAGTTCTTC,CASSQERSREQFF
TRBV20-1,-,-,TRBJ1-5,TGCAGTGCTAGAGGGGAGGGGGGCCAGCCCCAGCATTTT,CSARGEGGQPQHF
TRBV25-1,-,-,TRBJ1-2,TGTGCCAGCAGTGAATGGGAGGCTAACTATGGCTACACCTTC,CASSEWEANYGYTF
TRBV3-1,-,-,TRBJ2-1,TGTGCCAGCAGCCAAGATCAGGGACCGACTAGATACCTTTACAATGAGCAGTTCTTC,CASSQDQGPTRYLYNEQFF
TRBV20-1,-,-,TRBJ2-7,TGCAGTGCTAGAGATTCAAGGAACTCCTACGAGCAGTACTTC,CSARDSRNSYEQYF